This T cell receptor (beta chain) is drawn from a study of blood T cell repertoires in COVID-19. Study at large: Sites in the United States, Italy and Spain provided acute and convalescent COVID-19 samples. Sample material is recorded as cDNA or gDNA derived from T cells, B-cell-depleted T cells, or PBMCs.

Study processing details: From reference gene primer amplification, estimates of nucleated cell counts were derived. Sequencing was performed with immunoSEQ multiplex PCR; in TCRdb, only in-frame clones are kept and a portion is missing. For V, J and clone size, that table is used; D and trimming come from the DNA. The repertoire holds under 300,000 clones, with over 75% as singletons. Trimming cost V 5 bases and J 6 bases, with 13 bases left between them. The length of the CDR3 is 13 residues. Germline V gene data show CDR1 as GTSNPN and CDR2 as SVGIG (reference sequence). The chain has TRBV30 and TRBJ2-2; TRBD2 is a possible D gene (6 bases). The source of this sequence is a human donor in a cohort sampled during active COVID-19. Sequenced input: peripheral blood. CDR3 in DNA: TGTGCCTGGGACGCAAGGAGGGCCGGGGAGCTGTTTTTT. Its protein product is CAWDARRAGELFF.